This T cell receptor beta chain was identified during a study of response to subunit inactivated influenza vaccine. Overall study findings and caveats: Authors proposed each seasonal influenza vaccination draws in few new T cells.

About this clonotype itself: The antigen remains undetermined.

MiXCR was run by TCRdb on the RT-PCR reads, yielding one entry per CDR3 protein. Counted here are approximately 520,000 distinct CDR3 sequences, around 25% occurring once; the ten biggest clones make up around 2%. CDR1 is ENHRY and CDR2 is SYGVKD in the germline V gene. CDR3 size: 16 residues. V trimming: 4 bases; J trimming: 2 bases; junction bases outside the gene matches: 7. The sequence was obtained from a man aged 50-59 years who received an inactivated influenza vaccine. V gene TRBV10-3 combines with J gene TRBJ2-2; TRBD1 agrees at 7 bases. Here the sequenced sample was CD4+ T cells sorted from PBMCs, taken 5 days after vaccination. The CDR3: CAISVPGQINTGELFF. The CDR3 nucleotides read TGTGCCATCAGTGTGCCGGGACAGATTAACACCGGGGAGCTGTTTTTT.